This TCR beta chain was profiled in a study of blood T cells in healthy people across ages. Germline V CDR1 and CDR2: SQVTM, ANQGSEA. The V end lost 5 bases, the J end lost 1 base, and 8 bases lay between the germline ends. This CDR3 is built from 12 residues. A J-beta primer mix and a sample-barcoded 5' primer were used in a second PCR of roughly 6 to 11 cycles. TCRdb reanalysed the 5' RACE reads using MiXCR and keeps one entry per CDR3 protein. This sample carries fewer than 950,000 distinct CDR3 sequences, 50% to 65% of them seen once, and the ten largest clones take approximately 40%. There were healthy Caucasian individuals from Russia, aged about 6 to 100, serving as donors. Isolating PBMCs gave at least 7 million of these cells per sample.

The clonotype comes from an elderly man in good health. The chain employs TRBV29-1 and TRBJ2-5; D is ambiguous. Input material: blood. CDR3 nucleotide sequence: TGCAGCGTTCCGACCTTCCAAGAGACCCAGTACTTC. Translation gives CSVPTFQETQYF. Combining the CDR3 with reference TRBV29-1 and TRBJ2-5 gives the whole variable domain SAVISQKPSRDICQRGTSLTIQCQVDSQVTMMFWYRQQPGQSLTLIATANQGSEATYESGFVIDKFPISRPNLTFSTLTVSNMSPEDSSIYLCSVPTFQETQYFGPGTRLLVL.